One and the same sample provided the 9 T cell receptor beta chains below, sequenced in a study of blood T cell repertoires in COVID-19. Assay used: immunoSEQ multiplex PCR; TCRdb lists only in-frame clones, some missing. Altogether 120,000 to 150,000 clones are present, over 80% being singletons, with the ten largest covering approximately 10%. Specimen: peripheral blood. The receptors derive from a woman over 75 with acute or convalescent COVID-19.

This chain joins TRBV6-6 and TRBJ1-4; 8 bases line up with TRBD1. Trimming at V came to 5 bases and at J to 7 bases, leaving 9 bases not matched to a gene. CDR3 size: 15 residues. Germline lookup yields CDR1 MNHNY and CDR2 SVGAGI (reference sequence). CDR3 DNA: TGTGCCAGCAGTACCCACGGACAGGGAGGTGAAAAACTGTTTTTT. It specifies CASSTHGQGGEKLFF.

The V call is TRBV5-4, the J call TRBJ1-2; perhaps TRBD1 as D (6 bases). The germline V gene encodes CDR1 SGHNT and CDR2 YYREEE (reference sequence). The V and J ends lost 4 bases and 2 bases respectively, with 9 bases between them. CDR3 size: 13 residues. CDR3 sequence (DNA): TGTGCCAGCAGCCTACAGGGAAACTATGGCTACACCTTC. Its translation is CASSLQGNYGYTF.

The chain recombines TRBV11-3 with TRBJ2-3, with TRBD1 identical over 10 bases. Trimming cost V 5 bases and J 4 bases; bases outside gene matches: 6. Germline lookup yields CDR1 SGHNT and CDR2 YENEEA. The CDR3 has 15 amino acids. As DNA, the CDR3 is TGTGCCAGCAGCCCGGGACAGGGGAGGGCAGATACGCAGTATTTT. The encoded protein is CASSPGQGRADTQYF.

The chain has TRBV5-6 and TRBJ1-6; tentative D call: TRBD1 (6 bases). The V gene lost 1 base and the J gene lost 8 bases, with 16 bases spanning the gap. This CDR3 comprises 16 residues. CDR1 is SGHDT, CDR2 YYEEEE, per germline. In DNA form, the CDR3 reads TGTGCCAGCAGCTTGTTAGGGGGTCAGAACGATTCACCCCTCCACTTT. This sequence encodes CASSLLGGQNDSPLHF.

The genes are TRBV6-2 or TRBV6-3 and TRBJ2-2; 9 nucleotides match TRBD2. The CDR3 extends over 15 amino acids. Trimming cost V 2 bases and J 6 bases; bases outside gene matches: 4. The germline V gene has CDR1 MNHEY and CDR2 SVGEGT. The CDR3 nucleotides read TGTGCCAGCAGTTACATTGCGGGGGGGCCCGGGGAGCTGTTTTTT. This translates into CASSYIAGGPGELFF.

The chain combines TRBV7-2 with TRBJ1-2, with 7 nucleotides matching TRBD1. The CDR3 is 16 amino acids. V lost 8 bases and J lost 0; bases outside the gene matches: 12. Looked up from germline, CDR1 is SGHTA and CDR2 is FQGNSA. The CDR3 coding sequence is TGTGCCAGCCGCCCCGCCGCGACAGGGTCTAACTATGGCTACACCTTC. As protein: CASRPAATGSNYGYTF.

This rearrangement joins TRBV27 to TRBJ2-5, with a weak D call TRBD1 (5 bases). Germline-derived CDR1 and CDR2 are MNHEY and SMNVEV (reference sequence). The V and J ends lost 0 bases and 7 bases respectively, with 12 bases between them. The CDR3 spans 14 residues. CDR3 residues: CASSLSWVTGTQYF. In nucleotides, the CDR3 is TGTGCCAGCAGTTTATCTTGGGTAACAGGGACCCAGTACTTC.

The V gene is TRBV18, the J gene TRBJ1-1; D ambiguous. Trimming left V 1 base short and J 2 bases short, with 8 bases between. This CDR3 is built from 14 residues. Per the germline V gene, CDR1 is KGHSH and CDR2 is LQKENI. Here the CDR3 reads CASSPQRINTEAFF. In nucleotides, the CDR3 is TGTGCCAGCTCACCACAGAGGATAAACACTGAAGCTTTCTTT.

This clone appeared a few times. The chain recombines TRBV5-1 with TRBJ1-1, with TRBD1 matching over 7 bases. This CDR3 has 18 residues. CDR1 is SGHRS and CDR2 is YFSETQ in the germline V gene. V lost 4 bases, J lost 0 bases, and 15 bases stayed unmatched. The CDR3 is CASSPGTANTWMNTEAFF. The CDR3 DNA reads TGCGCCAGCAGCCCGGGGACAGCCAACACCTGGATGAACACTGAAGCTTTCTTT.